This TCR beta chain comes out of a study of cytomegalovirus exposure and HLA in healthy donors. The CDR3 has 14 amino acids. V was cut by 3 bases and J by 6 bases, with 15 bases left in between. Germline values: CDR1 MDHEN, CDR2 SYDVKM. PCR was performed using 60 Vbeta and 13 Jbeta primers. Some clones are missing from TCRdb's copy, which holds only in-frame ones; the method was immunoSEQ multiplex PCR. The sample shows over 65,000 clones, 75% of them seen only once. The sample was PBMCs. V usage is TRBV28 and J usage is TRBJ2-7, with a tentative D call TRBD2 (6 bases). The sequence was collected from a woman in her 30s in good health and CMV-seropositive. As DNA, the CDR3 is TGTGCCAGCAGTTTCGAGTCAGGGAGGAGCGAGCAGTACTTC. Protein product: CASSFESGRSEQYF.